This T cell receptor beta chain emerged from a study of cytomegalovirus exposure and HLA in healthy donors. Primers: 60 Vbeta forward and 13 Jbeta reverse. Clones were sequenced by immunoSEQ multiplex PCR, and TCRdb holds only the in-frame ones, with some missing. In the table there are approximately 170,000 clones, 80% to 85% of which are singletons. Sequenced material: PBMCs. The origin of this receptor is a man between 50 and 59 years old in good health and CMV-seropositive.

Here the CDR3 DNA reads TGTGCCAGCAGCCAAGGCCGGAGCGGGTTAGCCAAAAACATTCAGTACTTC. Its protein is CASSQGRSGLAKNIQYF. This rearrangement joins TRBV4-2 to TRBJ2-4; maybe TRBD2 (6 bases). The ends were cut back, 1 base at V and 0 bases at J, with 13 bases in the middle. Germline-derived CDR1 and CDR2 are LGHNA and YNFKEQ. The CDR3 has 17 amino acids.